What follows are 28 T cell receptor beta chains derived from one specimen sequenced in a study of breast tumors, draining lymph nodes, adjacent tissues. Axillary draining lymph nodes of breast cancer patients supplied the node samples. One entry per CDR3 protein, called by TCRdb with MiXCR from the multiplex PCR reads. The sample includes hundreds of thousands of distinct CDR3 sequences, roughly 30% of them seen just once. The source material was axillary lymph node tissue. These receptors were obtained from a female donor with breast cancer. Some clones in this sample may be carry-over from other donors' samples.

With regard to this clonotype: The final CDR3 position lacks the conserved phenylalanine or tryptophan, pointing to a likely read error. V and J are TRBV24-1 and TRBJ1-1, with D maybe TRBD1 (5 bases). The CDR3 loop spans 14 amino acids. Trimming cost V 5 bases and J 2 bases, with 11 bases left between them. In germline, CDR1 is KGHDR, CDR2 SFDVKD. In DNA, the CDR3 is TGTGCCACCAGTGCCCCGGACACAAACACTGAAGCTTTCTCT. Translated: CATSAPDTNTEAFS.

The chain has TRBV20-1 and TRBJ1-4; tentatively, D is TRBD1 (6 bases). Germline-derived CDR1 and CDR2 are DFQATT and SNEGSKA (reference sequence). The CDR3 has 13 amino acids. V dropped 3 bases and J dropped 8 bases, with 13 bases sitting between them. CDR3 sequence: CSASGQGTEKLFF. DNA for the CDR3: TGCAGTGCTAGTGGGCAGGGGACCGAAAAACTGTTTTTT.

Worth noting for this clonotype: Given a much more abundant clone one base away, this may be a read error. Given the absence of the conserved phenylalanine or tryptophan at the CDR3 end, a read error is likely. The CDR3 region has the DNA TGTGCCAGCAGTCAGCGACAGGGCTATGGCTACACCCTC. It encodes CASSQRQGYGYTL. The chain links TRBV28 to TRBJ1-2; 7 bases match TRBD1. The V segment lost 5 bases and the J segment 4 bases; nucleotides outside the gene matches: 4. Germline lookup yields CDR1 MDHEN and CDR2 SYDVKM. The CDR3 runs to 13 residues.

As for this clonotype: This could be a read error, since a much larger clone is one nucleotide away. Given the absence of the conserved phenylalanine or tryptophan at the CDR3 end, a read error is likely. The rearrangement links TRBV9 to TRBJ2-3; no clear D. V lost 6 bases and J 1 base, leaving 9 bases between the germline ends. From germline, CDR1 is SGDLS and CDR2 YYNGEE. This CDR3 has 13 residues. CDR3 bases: TGTGCCAGCAACCAGCAGGGCACAGATACGCAGTATTCT. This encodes CASNQQGTDTQYS.

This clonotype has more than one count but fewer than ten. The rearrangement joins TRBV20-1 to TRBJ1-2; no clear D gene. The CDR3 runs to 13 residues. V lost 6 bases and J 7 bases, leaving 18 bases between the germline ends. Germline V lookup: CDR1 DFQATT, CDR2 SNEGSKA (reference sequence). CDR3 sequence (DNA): TGCAGTGCCGAGCCAGGTAACAGCGGTGGCTACACCTTC. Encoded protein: CSAEPGNSGGYTF.

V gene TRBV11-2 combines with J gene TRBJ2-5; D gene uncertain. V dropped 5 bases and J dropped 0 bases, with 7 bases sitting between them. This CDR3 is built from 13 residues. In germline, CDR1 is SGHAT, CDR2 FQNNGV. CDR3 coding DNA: TGTGCCAGCAGCCCCCGGTACCAAGAGACCCAGTACTTC. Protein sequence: CASSPRYQETQYF.

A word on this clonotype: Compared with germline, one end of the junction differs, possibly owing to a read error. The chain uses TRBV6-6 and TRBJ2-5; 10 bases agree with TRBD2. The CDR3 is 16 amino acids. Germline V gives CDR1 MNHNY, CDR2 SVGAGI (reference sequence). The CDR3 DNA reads TGTGCCATCAGTCCTACCCCAAGCGGGAGGGGAGAGACCCAGTACTTC. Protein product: CAISPTPSGRGETQYF.

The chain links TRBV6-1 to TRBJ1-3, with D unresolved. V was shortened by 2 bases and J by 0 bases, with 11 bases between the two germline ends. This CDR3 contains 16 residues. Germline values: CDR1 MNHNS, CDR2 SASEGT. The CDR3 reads CASSETYINSGNTIYF. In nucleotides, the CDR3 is TGTGCCAGCAGTGAAACGTACATTAACTCTGGAAACACCATATATTTT.

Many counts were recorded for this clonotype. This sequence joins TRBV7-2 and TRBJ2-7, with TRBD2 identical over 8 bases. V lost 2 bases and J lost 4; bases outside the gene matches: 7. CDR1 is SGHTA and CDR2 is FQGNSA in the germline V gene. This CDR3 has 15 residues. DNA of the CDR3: TGTGCCAGCAGCTTAACAGGCAGCGGGAGATACGAGCAGTACTTC. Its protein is CASSLTGSGRYEQYF.

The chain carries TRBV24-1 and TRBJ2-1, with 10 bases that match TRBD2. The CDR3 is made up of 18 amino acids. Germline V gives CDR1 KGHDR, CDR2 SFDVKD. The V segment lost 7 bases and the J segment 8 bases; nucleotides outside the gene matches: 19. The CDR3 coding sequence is TGTGCCACCAGCGTTGAGGGTCTTAGCGGGAGGCACCGCGATGAGCAGTTCTTC. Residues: CATSVEGLSGRHRDEQFF.

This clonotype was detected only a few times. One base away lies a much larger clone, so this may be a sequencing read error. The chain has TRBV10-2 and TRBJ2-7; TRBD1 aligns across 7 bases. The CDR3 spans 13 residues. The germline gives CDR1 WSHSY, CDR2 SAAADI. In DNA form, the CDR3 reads TGCGCCAGCAGTGGGACAGGAGTCTACGAGCAGCACTTC. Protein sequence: CASSGTGVYEQHF.

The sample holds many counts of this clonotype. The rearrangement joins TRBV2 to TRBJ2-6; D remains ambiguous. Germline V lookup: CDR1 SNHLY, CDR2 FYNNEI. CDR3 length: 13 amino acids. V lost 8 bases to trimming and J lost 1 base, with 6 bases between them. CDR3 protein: CASGGSGANVLTF. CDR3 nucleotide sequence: TGTGCCAGCGGTGGATCTGGGGCCAACGTCCTGACTTTC.

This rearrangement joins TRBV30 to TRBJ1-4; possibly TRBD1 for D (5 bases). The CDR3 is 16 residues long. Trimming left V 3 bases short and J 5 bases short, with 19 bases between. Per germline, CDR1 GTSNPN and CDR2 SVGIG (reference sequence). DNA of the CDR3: TGTGCCTGGAGCTCAGGCGTTCAGGGAAAAAATGAAAAACTGTTTTTT. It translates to CAWSSGVQGKNEKLFF. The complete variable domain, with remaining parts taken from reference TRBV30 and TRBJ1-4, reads SQTIHQWPATLVQPVGSPLSLECTVEGTSNPNLYWYRQAAGRGLQLLFYSVGIGQISSEVPQNLSASRPQDRQFILSSKKLLLSDSGFYLCAWSSGVQGKNEKLFFGSGTQLSVL.

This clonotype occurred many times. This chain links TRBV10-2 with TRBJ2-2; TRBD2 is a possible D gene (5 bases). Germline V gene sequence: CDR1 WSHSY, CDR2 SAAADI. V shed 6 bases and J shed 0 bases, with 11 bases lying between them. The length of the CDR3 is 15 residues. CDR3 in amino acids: CASRASGSNTGELFF. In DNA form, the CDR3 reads TGCGCCAGCAGGGCGAGCGGTTCGAACACCGGGGAGCTGTTTTTT.

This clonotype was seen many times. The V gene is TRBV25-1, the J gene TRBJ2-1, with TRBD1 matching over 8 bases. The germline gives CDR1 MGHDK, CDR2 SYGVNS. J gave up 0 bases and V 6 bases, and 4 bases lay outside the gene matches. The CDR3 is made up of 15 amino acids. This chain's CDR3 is CASRVTGGSYNEQFF. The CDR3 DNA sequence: TGTGCCAGCAGGGTAACAGGGGGCTCCTACAATGAGCAGTTCTTC.

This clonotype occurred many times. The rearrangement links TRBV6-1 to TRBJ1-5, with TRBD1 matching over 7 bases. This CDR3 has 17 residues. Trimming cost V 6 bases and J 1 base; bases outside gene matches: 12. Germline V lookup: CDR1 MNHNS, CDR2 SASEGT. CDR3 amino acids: CASSETSGQRSNQPQHF. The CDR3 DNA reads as TGTGCCAGCAGCGAGACCTCGGGACAGAGAAGCAATCAGCCCCAGCATTTT.

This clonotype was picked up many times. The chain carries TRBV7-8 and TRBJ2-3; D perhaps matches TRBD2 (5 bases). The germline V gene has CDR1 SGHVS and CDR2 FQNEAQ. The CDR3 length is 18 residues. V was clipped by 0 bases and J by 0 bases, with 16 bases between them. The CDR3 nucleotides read TGTGCCAGCAGCTTAGCGGGGAGAACCCGGCTTAGCACAGATACGCAGTATTTT. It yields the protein CASSLAGRTRLSTDTQYF.

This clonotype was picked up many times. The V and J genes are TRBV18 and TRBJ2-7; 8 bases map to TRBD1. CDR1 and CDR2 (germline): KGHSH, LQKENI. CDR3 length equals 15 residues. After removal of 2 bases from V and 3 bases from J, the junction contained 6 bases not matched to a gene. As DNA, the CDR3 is TGTGCCAGCTCACCAGGGACAGGAGGCGGCTACGAGCAGTACTTC. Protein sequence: CASSPGTGGGYEQYF. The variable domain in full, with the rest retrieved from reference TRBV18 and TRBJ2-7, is NAGVMQNPRHLVRRRGQEARLRCSPMKGHSHVYWYRQLPEEGLKFMVYLQKENIIDESGMPKERFSAEFPKEGPSILRIQQVVRGDSAAYFCASSPGTGGGYEQYFGPGTRLTVT.

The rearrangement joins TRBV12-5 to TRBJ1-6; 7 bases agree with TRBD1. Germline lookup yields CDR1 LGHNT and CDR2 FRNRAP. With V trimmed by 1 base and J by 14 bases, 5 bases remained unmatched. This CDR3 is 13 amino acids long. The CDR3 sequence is CASGLETGASLHF. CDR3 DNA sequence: TGTGCTAGTGGTTTGGAAACAGGGGCCTCCCTCCACTTT.

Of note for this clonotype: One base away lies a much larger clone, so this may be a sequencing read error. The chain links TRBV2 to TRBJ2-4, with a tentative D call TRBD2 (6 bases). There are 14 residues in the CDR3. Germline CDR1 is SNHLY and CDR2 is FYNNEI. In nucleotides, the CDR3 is TGTGTCAGCAGTGGAGGGAAGTTGGGAAACATTCAGTACTTC. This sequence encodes CVSSGGKLGNIQYF.

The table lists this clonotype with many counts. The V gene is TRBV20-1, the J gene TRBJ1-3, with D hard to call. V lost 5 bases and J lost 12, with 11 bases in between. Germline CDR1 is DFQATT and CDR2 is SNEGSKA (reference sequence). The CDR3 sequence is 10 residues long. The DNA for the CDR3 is TGCAGTGCTCTCAAGGAGGACATATATTTT. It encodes CSALKEDIYF.

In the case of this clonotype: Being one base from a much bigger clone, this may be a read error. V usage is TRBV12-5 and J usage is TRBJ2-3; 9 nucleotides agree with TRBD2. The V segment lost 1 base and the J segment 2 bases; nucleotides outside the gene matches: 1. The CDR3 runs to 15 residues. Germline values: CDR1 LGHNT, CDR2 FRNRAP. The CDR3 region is CASGLGLADTDTQYF. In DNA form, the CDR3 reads TGTGCTAGTGGTTTGGGACTAGCGGACACAGATACGCAGTATTTT.

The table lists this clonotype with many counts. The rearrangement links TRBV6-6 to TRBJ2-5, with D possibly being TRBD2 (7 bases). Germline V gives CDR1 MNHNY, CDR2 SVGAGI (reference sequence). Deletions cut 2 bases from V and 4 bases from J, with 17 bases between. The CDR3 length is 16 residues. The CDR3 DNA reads TGTGCCAGCAGTTACCGCCCTGGGGGGGCGGGAGAGACCCAGTACTTC. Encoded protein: CASSYRPGGAGETQYF.

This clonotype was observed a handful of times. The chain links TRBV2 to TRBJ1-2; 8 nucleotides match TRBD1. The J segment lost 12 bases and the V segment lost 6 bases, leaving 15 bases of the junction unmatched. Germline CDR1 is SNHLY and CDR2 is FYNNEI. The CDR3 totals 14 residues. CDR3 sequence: CASSTRQGSSGNTF. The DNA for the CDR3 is TGTGCCAGCAGCACTCGACAGGGGAGCTCTGGAAACACCTTC.

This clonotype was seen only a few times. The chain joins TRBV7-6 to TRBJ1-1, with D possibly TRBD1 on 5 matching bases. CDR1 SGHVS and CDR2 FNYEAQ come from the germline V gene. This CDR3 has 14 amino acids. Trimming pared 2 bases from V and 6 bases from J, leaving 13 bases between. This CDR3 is CASSLSYGTSEAFF. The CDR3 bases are TGTGCCAGCAGCTTATCTTACGGGACTTCTGAAGCTTTCTTT.

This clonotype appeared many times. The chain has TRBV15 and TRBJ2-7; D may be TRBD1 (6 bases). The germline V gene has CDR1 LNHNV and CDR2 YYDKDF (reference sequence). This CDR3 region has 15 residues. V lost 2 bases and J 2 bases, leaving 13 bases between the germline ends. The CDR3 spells CATSRPPTGPYEQYF. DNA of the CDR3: TGTGCCACCAGCAGACCACCAACAGGGCCCTACGAGCAGTACTTC.

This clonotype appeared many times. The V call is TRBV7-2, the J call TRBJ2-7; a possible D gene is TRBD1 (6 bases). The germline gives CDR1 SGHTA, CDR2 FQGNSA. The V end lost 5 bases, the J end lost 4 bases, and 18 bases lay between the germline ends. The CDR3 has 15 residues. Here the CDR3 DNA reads TGTGCCAGCAGCGGTTCGTTGGACAGATCATACGAGCAGTACTTC. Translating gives CASSGSLDRSYEQYF.

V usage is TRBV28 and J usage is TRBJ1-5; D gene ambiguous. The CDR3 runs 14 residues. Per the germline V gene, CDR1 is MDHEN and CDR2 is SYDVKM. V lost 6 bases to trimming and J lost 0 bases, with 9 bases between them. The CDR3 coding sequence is TGTGCCAGCAGCCCCGGACTTAGCAATCAGCCCCAGCATTTT. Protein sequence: CASSPGLSNQPQHF.